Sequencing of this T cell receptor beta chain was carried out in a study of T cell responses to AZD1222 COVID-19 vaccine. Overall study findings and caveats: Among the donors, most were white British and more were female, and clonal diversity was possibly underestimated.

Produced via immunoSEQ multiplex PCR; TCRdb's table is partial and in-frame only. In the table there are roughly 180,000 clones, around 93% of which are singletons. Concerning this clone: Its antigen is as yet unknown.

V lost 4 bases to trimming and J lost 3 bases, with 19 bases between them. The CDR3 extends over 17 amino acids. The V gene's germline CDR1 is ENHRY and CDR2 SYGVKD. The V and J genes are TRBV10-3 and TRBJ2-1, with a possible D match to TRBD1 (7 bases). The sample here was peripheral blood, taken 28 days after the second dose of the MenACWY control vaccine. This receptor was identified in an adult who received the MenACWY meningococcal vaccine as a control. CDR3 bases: TGTGCCATCAGTGGGGGGACAACCCAGGGGGGCTACAATGAGCAGTTCTTC. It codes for CAISGGTTQGGYNEQFF.